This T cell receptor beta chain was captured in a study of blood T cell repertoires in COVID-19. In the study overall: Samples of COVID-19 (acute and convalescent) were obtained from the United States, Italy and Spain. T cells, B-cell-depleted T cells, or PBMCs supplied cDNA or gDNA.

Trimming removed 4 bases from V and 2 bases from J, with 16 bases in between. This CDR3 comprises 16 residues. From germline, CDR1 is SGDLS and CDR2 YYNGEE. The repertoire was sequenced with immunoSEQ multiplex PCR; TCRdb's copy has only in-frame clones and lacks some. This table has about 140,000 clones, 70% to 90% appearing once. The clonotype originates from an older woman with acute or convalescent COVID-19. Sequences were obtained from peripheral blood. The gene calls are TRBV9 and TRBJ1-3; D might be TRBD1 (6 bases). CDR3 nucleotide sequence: TGTGCCAGCAGCCCTAATACAGGGTTAGCTGGAAACACCATATATTTT. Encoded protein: CASSPNTGLAGNTIYF.